This record covers a single T cell receptor (beta chain). The antigen remains unidentified. Other DNA variants within this sample encode the same CDR3. The data were obtained in a study of T cells in localized non-small cell lung cancer. Profiling relied on immunoSEQ multiplex PCR, and the TCRdb table lists in-frame clones only, not all of them. The data hold under 35,000 clones, with roughly 90% observed a single time. Study results and caveats: Adjacent lung exhibited a median of about 50 among the 100 most abundant tumor clones. A denser population of T cells in blood accompanied longer overall survival.

V was clipped by 3 bases and J by 2 bases; unmatched bases: 5. Germline CDR1 and CDR2: SGDLS and YYNGEE. The length of the CDR3 is 14 residues. This clonotype originated in a female donor of 60 years or more with stage II lung adenocarcinoma. The sequences come from peripheral blood mononuclear cells, collected before any cancer treatment. This rearrangement joins TRBV9 to TRBJ2-7; 7 bases align to TRBD1. The CDR3 DNA reads as TGTGCCAGCAGCGAAGGGGGCGCCACCTACGAGCAGTACTTC. Translated: CASSEGGATYEQYF.